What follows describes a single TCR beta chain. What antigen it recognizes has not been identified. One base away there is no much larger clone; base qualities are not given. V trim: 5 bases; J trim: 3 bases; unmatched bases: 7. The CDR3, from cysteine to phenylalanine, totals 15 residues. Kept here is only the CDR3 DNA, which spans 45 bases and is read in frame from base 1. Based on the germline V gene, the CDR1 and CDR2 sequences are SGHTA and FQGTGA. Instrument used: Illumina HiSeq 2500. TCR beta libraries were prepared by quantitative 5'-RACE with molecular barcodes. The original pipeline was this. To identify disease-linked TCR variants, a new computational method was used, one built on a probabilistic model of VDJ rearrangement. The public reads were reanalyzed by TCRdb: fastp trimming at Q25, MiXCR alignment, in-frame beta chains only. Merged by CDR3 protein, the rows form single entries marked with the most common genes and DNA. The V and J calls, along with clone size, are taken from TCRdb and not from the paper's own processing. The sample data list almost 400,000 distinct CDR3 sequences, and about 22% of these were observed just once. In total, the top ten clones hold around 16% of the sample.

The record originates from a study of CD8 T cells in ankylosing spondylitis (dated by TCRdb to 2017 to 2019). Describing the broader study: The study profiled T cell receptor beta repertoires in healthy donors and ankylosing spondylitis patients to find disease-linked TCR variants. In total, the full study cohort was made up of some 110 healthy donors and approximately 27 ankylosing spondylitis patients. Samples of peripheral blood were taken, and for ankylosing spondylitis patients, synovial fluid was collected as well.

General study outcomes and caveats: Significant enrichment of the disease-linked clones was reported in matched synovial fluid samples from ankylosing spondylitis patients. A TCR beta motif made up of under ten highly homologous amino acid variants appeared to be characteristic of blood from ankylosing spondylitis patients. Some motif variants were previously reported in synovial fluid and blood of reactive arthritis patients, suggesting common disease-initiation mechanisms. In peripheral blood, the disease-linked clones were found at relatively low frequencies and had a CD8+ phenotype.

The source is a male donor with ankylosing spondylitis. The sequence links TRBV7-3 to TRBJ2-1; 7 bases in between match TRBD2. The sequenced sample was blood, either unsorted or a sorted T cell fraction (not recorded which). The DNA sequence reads TGTGCCAGCAGCCCGCGGGAGCGGAGCTACAATGAGCAGTTCTTC. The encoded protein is CASSPRERSYNEQFF.